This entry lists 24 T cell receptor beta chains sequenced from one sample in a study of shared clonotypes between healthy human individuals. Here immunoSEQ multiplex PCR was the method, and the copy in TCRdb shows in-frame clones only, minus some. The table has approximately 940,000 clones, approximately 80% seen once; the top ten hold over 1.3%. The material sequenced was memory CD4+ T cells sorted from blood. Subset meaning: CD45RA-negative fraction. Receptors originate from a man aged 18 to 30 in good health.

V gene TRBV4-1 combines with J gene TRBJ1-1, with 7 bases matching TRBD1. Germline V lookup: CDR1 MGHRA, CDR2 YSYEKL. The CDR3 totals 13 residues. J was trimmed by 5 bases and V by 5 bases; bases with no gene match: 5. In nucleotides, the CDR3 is TGCGCCAGCAGCATGACAGGGAGGACTGAAGCTTTCTTT. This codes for CASSMTGRTEAFF.

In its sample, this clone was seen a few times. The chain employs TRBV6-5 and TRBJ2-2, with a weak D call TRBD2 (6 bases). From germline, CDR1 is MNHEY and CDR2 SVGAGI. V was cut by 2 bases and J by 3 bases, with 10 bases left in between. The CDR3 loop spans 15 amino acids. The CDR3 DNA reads TGTGCCAGCAGTTACCTGGGAGGCGACACCGGGGAGCTGTTTTTT. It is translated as CASSYLGGDTGELFF.

The CDR3: CASRLPGGTPEQFF. In DNA form, the CDR3 reads TGTGCAAGTCGCTTGCCCGGCGGGACACCCGAGCAGTTCTTC. This chain links TRBV12-2 with TRBJ2-1. TRBV12-2 is tagged as a pseudogene. This CDR3 contains 14 residues.

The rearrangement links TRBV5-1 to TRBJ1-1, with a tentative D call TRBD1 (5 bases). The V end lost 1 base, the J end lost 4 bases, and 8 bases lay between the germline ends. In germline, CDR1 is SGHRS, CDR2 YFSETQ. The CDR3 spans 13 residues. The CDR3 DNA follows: TGCGCCAGCAGCTTGTGGGGCGGCACTGAAGCTTTCTTT. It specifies CASSLWGGTEAFF.

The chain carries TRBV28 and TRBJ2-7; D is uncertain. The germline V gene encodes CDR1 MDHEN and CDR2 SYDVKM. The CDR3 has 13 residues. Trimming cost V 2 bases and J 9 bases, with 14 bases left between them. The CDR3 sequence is CASSLAFFGTQYF. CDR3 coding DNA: TGTGCCAGCAGTTTAGCTTTCTTCGGTACGCAGTACTTC.

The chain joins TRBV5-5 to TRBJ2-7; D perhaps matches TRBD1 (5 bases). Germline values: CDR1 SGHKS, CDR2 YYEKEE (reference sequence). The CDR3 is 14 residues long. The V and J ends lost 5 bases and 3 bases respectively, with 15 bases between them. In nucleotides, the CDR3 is TGTGCCAGCAGACTATCCAGGGAAAGCTACGAGCAGTACTTC. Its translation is CASRLSRESYEQYF.

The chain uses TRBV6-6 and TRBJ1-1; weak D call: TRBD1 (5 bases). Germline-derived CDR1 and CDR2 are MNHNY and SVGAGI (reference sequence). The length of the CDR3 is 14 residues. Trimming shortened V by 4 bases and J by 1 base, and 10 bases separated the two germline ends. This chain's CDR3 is CASSWGGKNTEAFF. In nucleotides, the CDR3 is TGTGCCAGCAGTTGGGGGGGGAAGAACACTGAAGCTTTCTTT.

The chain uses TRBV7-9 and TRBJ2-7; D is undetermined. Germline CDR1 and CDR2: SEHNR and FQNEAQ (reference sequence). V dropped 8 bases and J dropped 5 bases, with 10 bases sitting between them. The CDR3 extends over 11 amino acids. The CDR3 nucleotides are TGTGCCAGCGCGCTATCAGACGAGCAGTACTTC. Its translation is CASALSDEQYF.

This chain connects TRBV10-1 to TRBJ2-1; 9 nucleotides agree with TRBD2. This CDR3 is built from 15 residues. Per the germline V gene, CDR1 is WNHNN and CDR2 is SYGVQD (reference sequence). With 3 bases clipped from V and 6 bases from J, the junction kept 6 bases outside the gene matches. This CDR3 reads CASSDPGLAANEQFF. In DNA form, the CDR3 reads TGCGCCAGCAGTGATCCGGGACTAGCCGCCAATGAGCAGTTCTTC.

The CDR3 here is CASSYSIDTDTQYF. The CDR3 DNA is TGTGCCAGCAGTTACTCGATTGACACAGATACGCAGTATTTT. The chain carries TRBV6-6 and TRBJ2-3, with unresolved D. The CDR3 is 14 amino acids. V shed 0 bases and J shed 2 bases, with 6 bases lying between them. Germline assignment: CDR1 MNHNY and CDR2 SVGAGI (reference sequence).

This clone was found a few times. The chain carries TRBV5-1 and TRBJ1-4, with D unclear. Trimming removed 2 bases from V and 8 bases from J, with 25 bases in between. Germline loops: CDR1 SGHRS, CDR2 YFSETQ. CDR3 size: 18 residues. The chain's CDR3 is CASSFSGVSTGWSEKLFF. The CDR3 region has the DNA TGCGCCAGCAGCTTTTCCGGGGTATCGACGGGTTGGAGCGAAAAACTGTTTTTT. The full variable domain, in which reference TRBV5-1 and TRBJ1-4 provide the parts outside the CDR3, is KAGVTQTPRYLIKTRGQQVTLSCSPISGHRSVSWYQQTPGQGLQFLFEYFSETQRNKGNFPGRFSGRQFSNSRSEMNVSTLELGDSALYLCASSFSGVSTGWSEKLFFGSGTQLSVL.

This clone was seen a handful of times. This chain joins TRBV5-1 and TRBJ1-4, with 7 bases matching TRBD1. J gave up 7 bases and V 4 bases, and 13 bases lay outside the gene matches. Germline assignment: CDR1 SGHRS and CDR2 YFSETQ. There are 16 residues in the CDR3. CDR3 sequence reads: CASSTSGGVTAEKLFF. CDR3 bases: TGCGCCAGCAGCACCTCAGGGGGGGTAACGGCTGAAAAACTGTTTTTT.

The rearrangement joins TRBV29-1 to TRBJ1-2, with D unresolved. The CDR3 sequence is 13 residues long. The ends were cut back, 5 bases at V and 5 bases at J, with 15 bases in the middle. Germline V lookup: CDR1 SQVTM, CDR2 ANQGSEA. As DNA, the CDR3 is TGCAGCGTTATAACCGGTTGGGGTTATGGCTACACCTTC. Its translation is CSVITGWGYGYTF.

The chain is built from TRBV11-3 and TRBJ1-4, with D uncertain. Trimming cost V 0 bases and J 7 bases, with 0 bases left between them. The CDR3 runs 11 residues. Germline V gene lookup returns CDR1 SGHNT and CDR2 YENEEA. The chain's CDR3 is CASSLDEKLFF. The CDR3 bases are TGTGCCAGCAGCTTAGATGAAAAACTGTTTTTT.

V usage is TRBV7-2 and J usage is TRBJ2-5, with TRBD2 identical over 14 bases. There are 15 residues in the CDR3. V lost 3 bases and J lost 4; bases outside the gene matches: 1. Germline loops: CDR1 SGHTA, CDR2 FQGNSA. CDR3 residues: CASSLTSGRAETQYF. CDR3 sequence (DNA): TGTGCCAGCAGCTTGACTAGCGGGAGGGCAGAGACCCAGTACTTC.

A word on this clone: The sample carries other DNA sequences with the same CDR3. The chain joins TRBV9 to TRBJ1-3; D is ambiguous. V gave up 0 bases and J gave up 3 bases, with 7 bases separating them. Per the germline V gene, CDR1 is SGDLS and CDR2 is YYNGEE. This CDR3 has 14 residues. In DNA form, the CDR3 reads TGTGCCAGCAGCGTAGGGGCCGATGGAAACACCATATATTTT. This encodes CASSVGADGNTIYF.

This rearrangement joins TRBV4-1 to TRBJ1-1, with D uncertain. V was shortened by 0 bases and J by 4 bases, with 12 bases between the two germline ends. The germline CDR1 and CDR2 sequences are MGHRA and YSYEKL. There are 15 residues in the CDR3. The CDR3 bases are TGCGCCAGCAGCCAAGATGGACTCTGGGGCACTGAAGCTTTCTTT. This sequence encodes CASSQDGLWGTEAFF.

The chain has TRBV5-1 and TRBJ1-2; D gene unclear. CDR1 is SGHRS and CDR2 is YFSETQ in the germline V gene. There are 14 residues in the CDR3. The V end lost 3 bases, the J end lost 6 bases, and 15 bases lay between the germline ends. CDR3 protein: CASSSADPWNGYTF. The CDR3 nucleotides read TGCGCCAGCAGCTCTGCGGATCCATGGAATGGCTACACCTTC.

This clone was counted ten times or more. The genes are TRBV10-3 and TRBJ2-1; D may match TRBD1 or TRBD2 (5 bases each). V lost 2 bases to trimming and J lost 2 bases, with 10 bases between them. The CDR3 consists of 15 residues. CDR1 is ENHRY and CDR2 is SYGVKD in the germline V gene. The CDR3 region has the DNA TGTGCCATCAGTGAGCTGGGGGTTGCCTACAATGAGCAGTTCTTC. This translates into CAISELGVAYNEQFF.

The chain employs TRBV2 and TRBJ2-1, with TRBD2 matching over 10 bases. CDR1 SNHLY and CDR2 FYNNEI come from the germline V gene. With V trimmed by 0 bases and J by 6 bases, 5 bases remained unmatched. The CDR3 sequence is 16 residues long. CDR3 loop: CASSEAVLAGVNEQFF. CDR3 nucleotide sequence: TGTGCCAGCAGTGAAGCGGTTCTAGCGGGAGTCAATGAGCAGTTCTTC.

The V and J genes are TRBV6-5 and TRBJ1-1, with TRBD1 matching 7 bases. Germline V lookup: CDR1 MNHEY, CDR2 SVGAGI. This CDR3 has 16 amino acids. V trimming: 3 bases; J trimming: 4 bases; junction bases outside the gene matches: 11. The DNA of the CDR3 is TGTGCCAGCAGTTATCAGAGGGGGCCAAGCAGCACTGAAGCTTTCTTT. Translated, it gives CASSYQRGPSSTEAFF.

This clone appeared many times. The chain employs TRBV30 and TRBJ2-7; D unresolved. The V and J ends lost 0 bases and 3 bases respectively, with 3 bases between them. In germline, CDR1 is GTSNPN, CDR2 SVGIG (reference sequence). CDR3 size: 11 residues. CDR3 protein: CAWSVVYEQYF. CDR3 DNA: TGTGCCTGGAGTGTCGTCTACGAGCAGTACTTC.

In DNA form, the CDR3 reads TGCGCCAGCAGCTTGGACAAAAGGGAGCAGTTCTTC. Translated, it gives CASSLDKREQFF. This chain connects TRBV5-1 to TRBJ2-1; no firm D call. This CDR3 is 12 amino acids long. CDR1 is SGHRS and CDR2 is YFSETQ in the germline V gene. Trimming removed 0 bases from V and 10 bases from J, with 8 bases in between.

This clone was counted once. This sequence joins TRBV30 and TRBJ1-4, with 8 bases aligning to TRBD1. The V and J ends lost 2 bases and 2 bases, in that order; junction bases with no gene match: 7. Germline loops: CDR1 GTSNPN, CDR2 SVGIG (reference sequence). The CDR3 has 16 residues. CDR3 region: CAWSWTRTGTNEKLFF. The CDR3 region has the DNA TGTGCCTGGAGTTGGACCCGGACAGGGACTAATGAAAAACTGTTTTTT.